In its sample, the clone carrying this T cell receptor (beta chain) was seen once. The sample comes from a study of shared clonotypes between healthy human individuals. Sequencing used immunoSEQ multiplex PCR; TCRdb keeps in-frame clones, though not all of them. Altogether over a million clones are present, 95% to 97% being singletons, with the ten largest covering approximately 1.1%. Germline V gives CDR1 SGHDT, CDR2 YYEEEE. The CDR3 extends over 13 amino acids. The V and J ends lost 0 bases and 1 base respectively, with 5 bases between them. Sequences were obtained from naive CD4+ T cells sorted from blood. Regarding subset: CD45RA+ positively selected. The chain joins TRBV5-6 to TRBJ2-7; the D is unclear. This receptor was taken from a man under 40 in good health. CDR3 sequence: CASSLVESYEQYF. The CDR3 coding sequence is TGTGCCAGCAGCTTGGTGGAGTCCTACGAGCAGTACTTC.